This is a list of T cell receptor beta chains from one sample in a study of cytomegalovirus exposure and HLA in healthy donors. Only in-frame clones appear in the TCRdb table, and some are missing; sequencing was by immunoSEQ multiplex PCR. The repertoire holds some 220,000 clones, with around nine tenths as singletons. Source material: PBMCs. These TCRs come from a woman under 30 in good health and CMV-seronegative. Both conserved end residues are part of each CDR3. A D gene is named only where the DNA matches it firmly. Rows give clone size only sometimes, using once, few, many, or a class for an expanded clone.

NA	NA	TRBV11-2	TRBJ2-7	CASSLGPNSYEQYF	TGTGCCAGCAGCTTAGGGCCAAATTCCTACGAGCAGTACTTC
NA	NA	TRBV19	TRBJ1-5	CASRPLDAGRYQPQHF	TGTGCCAGTAGGCCCCTCGATGCAGGGAGGTATCAGCCCCAGCATTTT
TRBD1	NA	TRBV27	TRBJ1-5	CASSRDRSNQPQHF	TGTGCCAGCAGCCGGGACAGAAGCAATCAGCCCCAGCATTTT
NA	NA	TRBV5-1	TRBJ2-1	CASSARLDNEQFF	TGCGCCAGCAGCGCCCGATTAGACAATGAGCAGTTCTTC
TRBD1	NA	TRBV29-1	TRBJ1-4	CSVTAASRGEKLFF	TGCAGTGTCACGGCGGCCAGCAGGGGGGAAAAACTGTTTTTT
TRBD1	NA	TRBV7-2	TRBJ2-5	CASSRRTGGGQETQYF	TGTGCCAGCAGCAGGAGGACAGGGGGTGGTCAAGAGACCCAGTACTTC
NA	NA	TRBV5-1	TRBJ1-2	CASSSQSGGSGIHGYTF	TGCGCCAGCAGCTCGCAGTCGGGGGGAAGCGGGATCCATGGCTACACCTTC
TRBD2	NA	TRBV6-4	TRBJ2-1	CASSDASGSGNEQFF	TGTGCCAGCAGTGACGCTAGCGGGAGCGGCAATGAGCAGTTCTTC
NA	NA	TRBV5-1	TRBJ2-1	CASSLVVDYNEQFF	TGCGCCAGCAGCTTGGTTGTAGATTACAATGAGCAGTTCTTC
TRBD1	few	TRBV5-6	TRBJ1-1	CASSPGQGVGAFF	TGTGCCAGCAGCCCCGGACAGGGGGTGGGCGCTTTCTTT
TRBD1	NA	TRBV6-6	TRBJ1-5	CASRGTGNQPQHF	TGTGCCAGCAGGGGGACAGGCAATCAGCCCCAGCATTTT
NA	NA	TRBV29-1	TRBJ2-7	CSVGPGDYEQYF	TGCAGCGTTGGGCCCGGGGACTACGAGCAGTACTTC
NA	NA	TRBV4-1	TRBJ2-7	CASSQVGATFYEQYF	TGCGCCAGCAGCCAAGTTGGTGCTACCTTCTACGAGCAGTACTTC
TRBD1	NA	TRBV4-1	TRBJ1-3	CASRPTGTNTIYF	TGCGCCAGCAGACCGACAGGGACAAACACCATATATTTT
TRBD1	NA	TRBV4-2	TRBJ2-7	CASSPRRQGRGGRNRDRVFYEQYF	TGTGCCAGCAGCCCCCGGCGTCAAGGACGTGGGGGACGTAACCGGGACAGGGTCTTTTACGAGCAGTACTTC
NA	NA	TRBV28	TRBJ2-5	CASSLPRPPKQYF	TGTGCCAGCAGTTTGCCTAGACCCCCCAAGCAGTACTTC
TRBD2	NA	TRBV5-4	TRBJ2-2	CAGSVGTRYTGELFF	TGTGCCGGCAGCGTGGGGACTAGATACACCGGGGAGCTGTTTTTT
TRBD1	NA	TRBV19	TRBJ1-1	CASSISSGGHTNTEAFF	TGTGCCAGTAGTATATCATCAGGGGGACACACGAACACTGAAGCTTTCTTT
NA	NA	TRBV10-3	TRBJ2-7	CAIGERADSYEQYF	TGTGCCATCGGCGAGAGGGCAGATTCCTACGAGCAGTACTTC
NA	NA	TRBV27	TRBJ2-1	CASSPTLTRYNEQFF	TGTGCCAGCAGTCCGACCCTGACTAGATACAATGAGCAGTTCTTC
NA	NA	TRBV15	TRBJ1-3	CATGQISGNTIYF	TGTGCCACCGGACAGATCTCTGGAAACACCATATATTTT
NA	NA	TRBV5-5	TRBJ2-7	CASSPQLAASSYEQYF	TGTGCCAGCAGCCCACAATTAGCGGCGAGCTCCTACGAGCAGTACTTC
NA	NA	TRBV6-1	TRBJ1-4	CASSYTRGNEKLFF	TGTGCCAGCAGCTACACCAGGGGAAATGAAAAACTGTTTTTT
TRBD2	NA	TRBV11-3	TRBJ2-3	CASSAGTSSYPGTDTQYF	TGTGCCAGCAGTGCCGGGACTAGCAGTTACCCGGGCACAGATACGCAGTATTTT
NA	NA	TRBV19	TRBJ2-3	CASSISQALPDTQYF	TGTGCCAGTAGTATTTCACAGGCCCTCCCAGATACGCAGTATTTT
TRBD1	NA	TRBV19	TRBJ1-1	CASSPRTGHTEAFF	TGTGCCAGTAGTCCGAGGACAGGGCACACTGAAGCTTTCTTT
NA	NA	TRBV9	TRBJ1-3	CASSALTGNTIYF	TGTGCCAGCAGCGCATTGACAGGAAACACCATATATTTT
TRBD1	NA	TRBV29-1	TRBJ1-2	CSAGTTGNYGYTF	TGCAGCGCCGGAACGACAGGGAACTATGGCTACACCTTC
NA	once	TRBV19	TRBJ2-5	CASTTPGGRETQYF	TGTGCCAGTACTACCCCCGGGGGTCGGGAGACCCAGTACTTC
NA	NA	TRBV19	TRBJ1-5	CASSIGSNSNQPQHF	TGTGCCAGTAGTATAGGGTCGAACTCCAATCAGCCCCAGCATTTT
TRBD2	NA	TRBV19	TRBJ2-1	CASSPLSGKEHNEQFF	TGTGCCAGTTCCCCCCTTAGCGGGAAAGAACACAATGAGCAGTTCTTC
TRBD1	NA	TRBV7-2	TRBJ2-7	CASSSPGQGYEQYF	TGTGCCAGCAGCTCCCCGGGACAGGGCTACGAGCAGTACTTC
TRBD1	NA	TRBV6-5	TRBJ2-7	CASSYSSGTGVEQYF	TGTGCCAGCAGTTACTCTTCCGGGACAGGGGTCGAGCAGTACTTC
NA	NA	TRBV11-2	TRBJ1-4	CASSDSREKLFF	TGTGCCAGCAGCGACAGCCGCGAAAAACTGTTTTTT
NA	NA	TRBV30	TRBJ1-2	CAWSMGQGQGYTF	TGTGCCTGGAGTATGGGGCAGGGCCAAGGCTACACCTTC
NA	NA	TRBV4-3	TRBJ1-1	CASSQDVGRGYGYTEAFF	TGCGCCAGCAGCCAAGATGTGGGGAGGGGATACGGGTACACTGAAGCTTTCTTT
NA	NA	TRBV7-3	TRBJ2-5	CASSSIASETQYF	TGTGCCAGCAGCTCTATAGCGTCAGAGACCCAGTACTTC
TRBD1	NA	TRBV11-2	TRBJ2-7	CASSPLPTGTYEQYF	TGTGCCAGCAGCCCCCTACCGACAGGGACCTACGAGCAGTACTTC
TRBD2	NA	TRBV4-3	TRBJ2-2	CASRSGLLAANTGELFF	TGCGCCAGCAGGTCAGGACTCCTAGCGGCTAACACCGGGGAGCTGTTTTTT
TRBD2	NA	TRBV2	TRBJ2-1	CASTRLAGEDEQFF	TGTGCCTCCACGAGACTAGCGGGAGAGGATGAGCAGTTCTTC
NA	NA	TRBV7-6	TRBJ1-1	CASSPFAGSNTEAFF	TGTGCCAGCAGCCCCTTTGCGGGTTCGAACACTGAAGCTTTCTTT
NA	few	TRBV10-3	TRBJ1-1	CAISQKGQNTEAFF	TGTGCCATCAGTCAAAAGGGACAGAACACTGAAGCTTTCTTT
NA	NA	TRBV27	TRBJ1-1	CASSLQEGNTEAFF	TGTGCCAGCAGTTTACAGGAAGGGAACACTGAAGCTTTCTTT